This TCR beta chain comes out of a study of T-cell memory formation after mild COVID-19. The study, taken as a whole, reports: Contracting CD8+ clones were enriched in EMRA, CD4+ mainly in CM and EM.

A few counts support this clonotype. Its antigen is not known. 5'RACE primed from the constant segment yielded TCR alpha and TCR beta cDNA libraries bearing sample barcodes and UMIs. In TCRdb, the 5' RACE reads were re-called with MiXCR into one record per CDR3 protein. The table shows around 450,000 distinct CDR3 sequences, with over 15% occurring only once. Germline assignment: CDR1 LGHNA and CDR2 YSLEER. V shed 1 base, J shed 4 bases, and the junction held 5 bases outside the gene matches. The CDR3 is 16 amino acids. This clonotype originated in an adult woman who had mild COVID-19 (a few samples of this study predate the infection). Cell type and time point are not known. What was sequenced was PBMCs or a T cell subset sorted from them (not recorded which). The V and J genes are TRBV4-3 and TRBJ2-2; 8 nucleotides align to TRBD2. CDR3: CASSQGLAGGTGELFF. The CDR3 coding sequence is TGCGCCAGCAGCCAAGGGCTAGCGGGTGGCACCGGGGAGCTGTTTTTT.